The 8 T cell receptor beta chains below were found in one sample sequenced in a study of shared clonotypes between healthy human individuals (TCRdb year 2020). Libraries were made using the immunoSEQ multiplex PCR assay. Imported from immuneACCESS, the table was reduced by TCRdb to in-frame sequences with V and J called. These copies leave out some clones; in studies compared against another copy, an unresolved V gene accounts for under half, and the cause of the remainder is not known. The table for this sample lists 2 million to 2.5 million clones; more than 90% of them were counted only once. Roughly 0.13% of the sample belongs to the ten largest clones. The sample was naive CD4+ T cells sorted from blood. Read against the paper, the sample's cell subset or site label means: CD45RA+ positively selected. All receptors come from a man aged 18 to 29 in good health.

This clone occurred once. The chain employs TRBV6-5 and TRBJ2-4; D gene uncertain. The V and J ends lost 2 bases and 2 bases respectively, with 10 bases between them. The CDR3 loop spans 15 amino acids. Per the germline V gene, CDR1 is MNHEY and CDR2 is SVGAGI. The CDR3 sequence: CASSYNPKSKNIQYF. The CDR3 region has the DNA TGTGCCAGCAGTTACAACCCAAAGTCCAAAAACATTCAGTACTTC.

The chain has TRBV7-2 and TRBJ1-1; D may be TRBD1 (6 bases). The CDR3 has 15 amino acids. CDR1 and CDR2 from the germline V gene are SGHTA and FQGNSA. V lost 5 bases and J lost 3, with 16 bases in between. CDR3 loop: CASSPTGRGYTEAFF. The CDR3 DNA reads TGTGCCAGCAGCCCTACTGGAAGGGGGTACACTGAAGCTTTCTTT. Looking up the rest from reference TRBV7-2 and TRBJ1-1 gives the full variable domain: GAGVSQSPSNKVTEKGKDVELRCDPISGHTALYWYRQSLGQGLEFLIYFQGNSAPDKSGLPSDRFSAERTGGSVSTLTIQRTQQEDSAVYLCASSPTGRGYTEAFFGQGTRLTVV.

The chain is built from TRBV19 and TRBJ2-1; no definite D call. V was clipped by 5 bases and J by 6 bases, with 11 bases between them. Germline V gene lookup returns CDR1 LNHDA and CDR2 SQIVND (reference sequence). The CDR3 has 13 amino acids. CDR3 sequence: CASSAQAVNEQFF. The CDR3 nucleotides read TGTGCCAGTAGTGCCCAAGCCGTCAATGAGCAGTTCTTC.

Notes on this clone: The same CDR3 also results from other DNA sequences found in this sample. The chain combines TRBV9 with TRBJ2-1; tentative D call: TRBD2 (5 bases). The CDR3 extends over 14 amino acids. Deletions cut 3 bases from V and 2 bases from J, with 9 bases between. Germline V CDR1 and CDR2: SGDLS, YYNGEE. The DNA of the CDR3 is TGTGCCAGCAGCGGGACGGGAACCTACAATGAGCAGTTCTTC. Its protein product is CASSGTGTYNEQFF.

The CDR3, as DNA: TGTGCCACGGTACAGGGTTCATCCTACTCTGGGGCCAACGTCCTGACTTTC. It specifies CATVQGSSYSGANVLTF. The J gene is TRBJ2-6, the V gene TRBV10-3; tentative D call: TRBD1 (6 bases). The ends were cut back, 10 bases at V and 0 bases at J, with 19 bases in the middle. CDR1 and CDR2 from the germline V gene are ENHRY and SYGVKD. The CDR3 consists of 17 residues.

V and J are TRBV29-1 and TRBJ2-1; D is uncertain. This CDR3 region has 11 residues. V was shortened by 6 bases and J by 5 bases, with 8 bases between the two germline ends. The germline CDR1 and CDR2 sequences are SQVTM and ANQGSEA. CDR3 DNA: TGCAGCGTCGACGCCAACAATGAGCAGTTCTTC. This gives the protein CSVDANNEQFF.

This chain connects TRBV5-4 to TRBJ2-2, with D uncertain. Germline V gives CDR1 SGHNT, CDR2 YYREEE (reference sequence). The V and J ends lost 0 bases and 5 bases respectively, with 5 bases between them. The CDR3 contains 13 residues. DNA of the CDR3: TGTGCCAGCAGCTTGGGAGGTACCGGGGAGCTGTTTTTT. This encodes CASSLGGTGELFF.

The chain carries TRBV11-2 and TRBJ2-1; 9 bases align to TRBD2. V lost 3 bases, J lost 4 bases, and 10 bases stayed unmatched. The CDR3 runs 17 residues. CDR1 is SGHAT, CDR2 FQNNGV, per germline. The CDR3 DNA follows: TGTGCCAGCAGCTTTCCCGTCGCGGGGGGGAATTACAATGAGCAGTTCTTC. Its protein product is CASSFPVAGGNYNEQFF.